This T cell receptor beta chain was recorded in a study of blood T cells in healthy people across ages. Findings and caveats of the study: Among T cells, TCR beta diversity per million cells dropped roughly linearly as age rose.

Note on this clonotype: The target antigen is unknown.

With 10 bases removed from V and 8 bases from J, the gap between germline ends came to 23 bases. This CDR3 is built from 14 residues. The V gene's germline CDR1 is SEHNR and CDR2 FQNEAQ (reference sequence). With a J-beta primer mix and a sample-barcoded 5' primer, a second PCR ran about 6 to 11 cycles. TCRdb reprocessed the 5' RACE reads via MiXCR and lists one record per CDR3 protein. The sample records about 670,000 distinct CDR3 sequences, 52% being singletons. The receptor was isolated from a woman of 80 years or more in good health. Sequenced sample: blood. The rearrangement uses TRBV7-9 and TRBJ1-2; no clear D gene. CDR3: CATSLTGPMEGYTF. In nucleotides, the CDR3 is TGTGCCACCTCCCTTACCGGGCCTATGGAGGGCTACACCTTC.